This T cell receptor beta chain emerged from a study of T cell repertoires in ileal Crohn's disease. Findings and caveats of the study: Compared with non-smokers, active smokers at surgery showed more clonal expansions.

The table came from immunoSEQ multiplex PCR; TCRdb's copy has only in-frame clones and leaves some out. Of roughly 60,000 clones in the sample, approximately 88% were seen once. As to time point: neoterminal ileum biopsy at postoperative endoscopy, about 6 months after surgery. The germline CDR1 and CDR2 sequences are KGHSH and LQKENI. After removal of 2 bases from V and 0 bases from J, the junction contained 10 bases not matched to a gene. The CDR3 runs to 19 residues. This clone was seen a single time. Its antigen is still unknown. The sequencing input was ileal tissue. The chain uses TRBV18 and TRBJ1-4; 9 bases are shared with TRBD1. This clonotype was obtained from an adult with Crohn's disease. CDR3 in DNA: TGTGCCAGCTCACCAGGACCCGGGACAGGGAGAGCAACTAATGAAAAACTGTTTTTT. Protein: CASSPGPGTGRATNEKLFF.